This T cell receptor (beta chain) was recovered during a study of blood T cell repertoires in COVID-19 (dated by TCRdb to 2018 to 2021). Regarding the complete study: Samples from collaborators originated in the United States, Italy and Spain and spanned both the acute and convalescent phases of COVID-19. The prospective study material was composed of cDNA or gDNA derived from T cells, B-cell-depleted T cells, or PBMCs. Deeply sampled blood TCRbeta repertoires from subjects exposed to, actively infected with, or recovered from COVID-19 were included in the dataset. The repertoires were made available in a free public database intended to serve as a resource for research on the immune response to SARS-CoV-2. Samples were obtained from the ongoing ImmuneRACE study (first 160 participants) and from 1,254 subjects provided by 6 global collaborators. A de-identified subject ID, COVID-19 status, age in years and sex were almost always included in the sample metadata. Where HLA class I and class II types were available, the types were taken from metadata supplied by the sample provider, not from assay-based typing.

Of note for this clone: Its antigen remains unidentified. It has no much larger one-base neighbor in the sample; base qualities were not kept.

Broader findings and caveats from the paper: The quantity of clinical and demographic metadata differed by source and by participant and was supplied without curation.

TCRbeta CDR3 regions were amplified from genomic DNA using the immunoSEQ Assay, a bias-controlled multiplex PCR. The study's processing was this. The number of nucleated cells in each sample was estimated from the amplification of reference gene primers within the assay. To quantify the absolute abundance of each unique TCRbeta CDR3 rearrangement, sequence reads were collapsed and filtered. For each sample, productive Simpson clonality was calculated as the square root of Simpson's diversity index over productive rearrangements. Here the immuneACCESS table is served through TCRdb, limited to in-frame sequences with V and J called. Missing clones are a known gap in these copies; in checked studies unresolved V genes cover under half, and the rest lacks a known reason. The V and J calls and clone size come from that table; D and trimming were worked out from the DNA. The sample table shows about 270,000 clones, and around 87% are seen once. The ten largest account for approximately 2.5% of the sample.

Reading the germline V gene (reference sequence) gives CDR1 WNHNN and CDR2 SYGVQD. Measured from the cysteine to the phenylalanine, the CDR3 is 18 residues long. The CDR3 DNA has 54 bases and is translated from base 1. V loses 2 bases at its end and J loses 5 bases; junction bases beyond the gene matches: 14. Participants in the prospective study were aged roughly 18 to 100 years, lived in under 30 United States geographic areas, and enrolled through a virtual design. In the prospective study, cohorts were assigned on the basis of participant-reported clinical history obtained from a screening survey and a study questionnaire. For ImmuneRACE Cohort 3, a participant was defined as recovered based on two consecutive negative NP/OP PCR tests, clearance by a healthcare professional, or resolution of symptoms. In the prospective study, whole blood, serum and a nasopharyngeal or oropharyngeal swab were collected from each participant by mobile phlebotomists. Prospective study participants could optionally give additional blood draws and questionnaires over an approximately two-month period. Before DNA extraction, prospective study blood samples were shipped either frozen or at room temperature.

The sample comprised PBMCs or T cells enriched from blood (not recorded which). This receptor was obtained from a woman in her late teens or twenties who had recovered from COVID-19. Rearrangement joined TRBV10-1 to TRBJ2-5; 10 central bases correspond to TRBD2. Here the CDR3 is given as CASSEGKGLAGVRETQYF. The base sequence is TGCGCCAGCAGTGAGGGTAAAGGTCTAGCGGGGGTTCGGGAGACCCAGTACTTC.